One sample yielded the 20 T cell receptor beta chains listed below, sequenced in a study of cytotoxic CD8 clonotypes in ibrutinib-treated CLL. Sequencing used immunoSEQ multiplex PCR; TCRdb keeps in-frame clones, though not all of them. The sample includes 300,000 to 400,000 clones, 67% of them seen just once. The sample was PBMCs, taken after 36 months of ibrutinib treatment. The source is a human donor with chronic lymphocytic leukemia.

The chain uses TRBV29-1 and TRBJ2-1; 12 positions match TRBD2. The CDR3 length is 14 residues. J was trimmed by 5 bases and V by 6 bases; bases with no gene match: 5. Germline lookup yields CDR1 SQVTM and CDR2 ANQGSEA. The CDR3, as DNA: TGCAGCGTAGCTAGCGGGAGGGGAAACAATGAGCAGTTCTTC. Translated: CSVASGRGNNEQFF.

This clone was counted only a few times. V and J are TRBV10-1 and TRBJ2-2; TRBD1 might be the D (5 bases). The CDR3 spans 15 residues. Germline loops: CDR1 WNHNN, CDR2 SYGVQD (reference sequence). V was pared by 4 bases and J by 3 bases, with 12 bases between. Written as DNA, the CDR3 is TGCGCCAGCAGTGTGCAGGGCCTCTACACCGGGGAGCTGTTTTTT. Translating gives CASSVQGLYTGELFF.

The chain recombines TRBV7-9 with TRBJ1-1, with TRBD1 matching 12 bases. Per the germline V gene, CDR1 is SEHNR and CDR2 is FQNEAQ (reference sequence). The CDR3 has 16 residues. With 0 bases clipped from V and 1 base from J, the junction kept 0 bases outside the gene matches. The CDR3 sequence is CASSLAGQGANTEAFF. The CDR3 nucleotides read TGTGCCAGCAGCTTAGCGGGACAGGGGGCGAACACTGAAGCTTTCTTT. The variable domain in full, with the rest retrieved from reference TRBV7-9 and TRBJ1-1, is DTGVSQNPRHKITKRGQNVTFRCDPISEHNRLYWYRQTLGQGPEFLTYFQNEAQLEKSRLLSDRFSAERPKGSFSTLEIQRTEQGDSAMYLCASSLAGQGANTEAFFGQGTRLTVV.

The rearrangement uses TRBV5-1 and TRBJ2-3; D unclear. V was cut by 0 bases and J by 2 bases, with 10 bases left in between. Germline V gene sequence: CDR1 SGHRS, CDR2 YFSETQ. The length of the CDR3 is 15 residues. Written as DNA, the CDR3 is TGCGCCAGCAGCTTGGTCTCCACCTACACAGATACGCAGTATTTT. The encoded protein is CASSLVSTYTDTQYF.

The chain combines TRBV27 with TRBJ2-7; 9 bases are shared with TRBD1. The CDR3 runs to 13 residues. Germline CDR1 MNHEY, CDR2 SMNVEV (reference sequence). Trimming removed 5 bases from V and 6 bases from J; junction bases left unmatched: 5. The CDR3 DNA follows: TGTGCCAGCAGTGCCCGACAGGGGGGCGAGCAGTACTTC. It specifies CASSARQGGEQYF.

The V call is TRBV7-2, the J call TRBJ1-4; D uncertain. The germline gives CDR1 SGHTA, CDR2 FQGNSA. V lost 5 bases and J lost 4, with 14 bases in between. This CDR3 is 15 amino acids long. CDR3 sequence (DNA): TGTGCCAGCAGCACCGGCCAGGCCGGTAATGAAAAACTGTTTTTT. Translating gives CASSTGQAGNEKLFF.

This clone was recorded a few times. A junction boundary mismatches the germline segment, possibly from a read error. The gene calls are TRBV15 and TRBJ2-2; tentatively, D is TRBD1 or TRBD2 (5 bases each). Germline V gene lookup returns CDR1 LNHNV and CDR2 YYDKDF (reference sequence). CDR3 length: 17 amino acids. In nucleotides, the CDR3 is TGTGCCACCAGCAGAGCTTCCGGGACCATAAACACTGGGGAGCTGTTTTTT. Translated: CATSRASGTINTGELFF.

This clone was found a few times. Other DNA sequences within the sample encode an identical CDR3. The CDR3 here is CASSLDYSYEQYF. CDR3 DNA: TGTGCCAGCAGCTTAGACTACTCCTACGAGCAGTACTTC. The V and J genes are TRBV5-6 and TRBJ2-7, with D perhaps matching TRBD2 (5 bases). The CDR3 runs to 13 residues. Germline V lookup: CDR1 SGHDT, CDR2 YYEEEE. Trimming removed 2 bases from V and 0 bases from J, with 6 bases in between.

A single count supports this clone. This chain connects TRBV6-8 to TRBJ2-5; D might be TRBD1 (6 bases). Judging by the DNA end, TRBJ2-7 fits better; the J call may be wrong. Germline V lookup: CDR1 MNHGY, CDR2 SAAAGT. The CDR3 covers 15 residues. CDR3 DNA: TGTGCCCCTCGGCCTAATAGGTGGGGGCCCTACGAGCAGTACTTC. Amino acids: CAPRPNRWGPYEQYF.

The V gene is TRBV7-8, the J gene TRBJ1-1, with D possibly being TRBD1 (5 bases). The V gene lost 5 bases and the J gene lost 10 bases, with 14 bases spanning the gap. The CDR3 length is 12 residues. CDR1 is SGHVS, CDR2 FQNEAQ, per germline. The CDR3 sequence is CASSRGTARAFF. The CDR3 region has the DNA TGTGCCAGCAGCCGAGGGACGGCGCGAGCTTTCTTT.

V is TRBV10-3 and J is TRBJ2-1, with 7 bases matching TRBD2. CDR3 length equals 17 residues. V shed 0 bases and J 3 bases; nucleotides not matched to a gene: 8. Germline V gene lookup returns CDR1 ENHRY and CDR2 SYGVKD. The CDR3: CAISESSSGKYYNEQFF. The CDR3 nucleotides are TGTGCCATCAGTGAGTCCTCTAGCGGAAAGTACTACAATGAGCAGTTCTTC.

This chain joins TRBV9 and TRBJ2-1; TRBD2 matches 8 bases. The CDR3 is 15 amino acids. With 3 bases clipped from V and 4 bases from J, the junction kept 6 bases outside the gene matches. Per germline, CDR1 SGDLS and CDR2 YYNGEE. CDR3 sequence (DNA): TGTGCCAGCAGCGGTACTAGCGGAGCTTACAATGAGCAGTTCTTC. Translation gives CASSGTSGAYNEQFF.

The rearrangement uses TRBV7-3 and TRBJ2-7; TRBD2 agrees at 7 bases. The germline V gene has CDR1 SGHTA and CDR2 FQGTGA. This CDR3 has 13 residues. The V gene end was trimmed by 5 bases and the J gene end by 6 bases; junction bases not matched to a gene: 7. The CDR3 DNA sequence: TGTGCCAGCAGCGAAGACTGGACTAGCGAGCAGTACTTC. Translation: CASSEDWTSEQYF.

This chain uses TRBV7-6 with TRBJ2-3; 8 nucleotides line up with TRBD2. The V gene end was trimmed by 6 bases and the J gene end by 4 bases; junction bases not matched to a gene: 6. Germline values: CDR1 SGHVS, CDR2 FNYEAQ. The length of the CDR3 is 14 residues. The CDR3: CASSSGAGADTQYF. DNA of the CDR3: TGTGCCAGCAGTTCGGGAGCGGGGGCAGATACGCAGTATTTT.

This clone was counted once. The sample contains more than one DNA sequence encoding this CDR3. The gene calls are TRBV9 and TRBJ2-3; D is perhaps TRBD1 (6 bases). V dropped 2 bases and J dropped 0 bases, with 10 bases sitting between them. Germline assignment: CDR1 SGDLS and CDR2 YYNGEE. The CDR3 totals 15 residues. The CDR3 DNA sequence: TGTGCCAGCAGCGTCTCAGGGGCTAGCACAGATACGCAGTATTTT. Amino acid sequence: CASSVSGASTDTQYF.

This clone has a handful of counts. The chain couples TRBV1 to TRBJ1-2; the tabulated D call, TRBD1, remains unverified against the DNA. TRBV1 has pseudogene status. The CDR3 totals 15 residues. In nucleotides, the CDR3 is TGCACCAGCAGCCAGCCCCCGGGACATAACTATGGCTACACCTTC. Protein sequence: CTSSQPPGHNYGYTF.

This clone turned up a few times. This chain links TRBV23-1 with TRBJ2-5; no firm D call. TRBV23-1 is known as an ORF, though its function is uncertain. CDR3 length: 14 amino acids. V was pared by 5 bases and J by 2 bases, with 12 bases between. Here the CDR3 reads CASSGTDPQETQYF. The DNA of the CDR3 is TGCGCCAGCAGTGGAACAGACCCTCAAGAGACCCAGTACTTC.

The chain carries TRBV28 and TRBJ2-7; weak D call: TRBD2 (5 bases). There are 12 residues in the CDR3. V lost 7 bases to trimming and J lost 2 bases, with 9 bases between them. Germline V CDR1 and CDR2: MDHEN, SYDVKM. This CDR3 reads CASTGIPYEQYF. The CDR3 DNA reads as TGTGCCAGCACGGGAATTCCCTACGAGCAGTACTTC.

Notes on this clone: This could be a read error, since a much larger clone is one nucleotide away. J is TRBJ2-7 and V is TRBV13; unclear D gene. Germline loops: CDR1 PRHDT, CDR2 FYEKMQ (reference sequence). The CDR3 extends over 11 amino acids. Trimming removed 1 base at V and 4 bases at J, with 2 bases between. CDR3 in amino acids: CASSLAYEQYF. The CDR3 coding sequence is TGTGCCAGCAGCTTAGCTTACGAGCAGTACTTC.

J is TRBJ2-3 and V is TRBV4-3; 10 nucleotides agree with TRBD2. The germline CDR1 and CDR2 sequences are LGHNA and YSLEER. The CDR3 runs 20 residues. The junction had 14 bases not matched to a gene; V was cut back by 0 bases and J by 2 bases. The CDR3 sequence: CASSQDYGIGLAASTDTQYF. CDR3 nucleotides: TGCGCCAGCAGCCAAGATTACGGAATCGGACTAGCGGCCTCCACAGATACGCAGTATTTT.